This note documents a single TCR beta chain sequence. Its antigen is not identified. The protocol was immunoSEQ multiplex PCR, while the TCRdb copy is restricted to in-frame clones and leaves out a portion. Of approximately 180,000 clones listed, 80% to 90% are singletons. The data derive from a study of T cell responses to AZD1222 COVID-19 vaccine. Study-wide background: Doses given second, at about 4 or about 12 weeks, were pooled. Study-wide points: Dominant CD4 TCR responses targeted spike regions 160-218 and 743-854.

Germline loops: CDR1 MNHEY, CDR2 SMNVEV (reference sequence). The CDR3 spans 14 residues. Trimming stripped 8 bases from V and 1 base from J, with 14 bases between. V gene TRBV27 combines with J gene TRBJ1-1, with D unclear. This receptor was obtained from an adult in good health. The sequencing here drew on peripheral blood, taken on day 0 of AZD1222 vaccination. The CDR3 DNA reads as TGTGCCAGCGGAATGGACGGAGCGAACACTGAAGCTTTCTTT. Translation gives CASGMDGANTEAFF.